This T cell receptor (beta chain) comes out of a study of T cell repertoires in cytomegalovirus infection. Study summary: Alongside well-studied HLA-B-restricted CMV epitopes, recently identified HLA-C-restricted CMV epitopes were also used. Signatures in public TCR beta sequences pointed to both CMV infection and matching HLA type. Study-wide results and caveats: The ex vivo response was dominated by HLA-C-restricted CMV-specific TCR beta clonotypes. Adding up the frequency of public TCR beta families identified people who carried CMV plus the relevant HLA.

MiXCR was run by TCRdb on the reads, yielding one entry per CDR3 protein. The sample yields around 710,000 distinct CDR3 sequences, under 35% seen once. CDR3 length: 16 residues. V lost 2 bases and J lost 7; bases outside the gene matches: 12. From germline, CDR1 is SGHRS and CDR2 YFSETQ. In its sample, this clonotype was seen once. Its target is not known. The clonotype comes from a human donor in good health (CMV status not recorded). Some clones in this sample may be carry-over from other donors' samples. This sequence joins TRBV5-1 and TRBJ2-1; 7 bases align to TRBD2. The sequencing here drew on cultured CD8+ T cells from PBMCs, taken from culture after CMV antigen stimulation. The CDR3 DNA sequence: TGCGCCAGCAGCTTCGGCATAGGGCTAGCGGTAAATGAGCAGTTCTTC. As protein: CASSFGIGLAVNEQFF.